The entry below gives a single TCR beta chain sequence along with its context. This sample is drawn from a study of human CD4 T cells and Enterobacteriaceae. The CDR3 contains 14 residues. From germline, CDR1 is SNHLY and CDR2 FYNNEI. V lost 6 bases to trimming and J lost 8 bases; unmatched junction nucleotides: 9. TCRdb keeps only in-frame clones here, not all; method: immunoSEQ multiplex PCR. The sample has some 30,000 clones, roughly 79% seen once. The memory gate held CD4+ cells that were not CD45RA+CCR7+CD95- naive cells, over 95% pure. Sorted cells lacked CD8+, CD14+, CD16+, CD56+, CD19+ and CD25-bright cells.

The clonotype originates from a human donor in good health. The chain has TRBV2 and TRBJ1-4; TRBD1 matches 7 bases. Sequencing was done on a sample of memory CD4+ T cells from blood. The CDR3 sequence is CASSLRQGGEKLFF. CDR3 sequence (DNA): TGTGCCAGCAGCCTAAGACAGGGTGGGGAAAAACTGTTTTTT.